This passage covers 31 T cell receptor beta chains from one sample sequenced in a study of shared clonotypes between healthy human individuals (dated by TCRdb to 2020 to 2022). Receptor libraries were prepared by the immunoSEQ multiplex PCR assay. TCRdb holds this immuneACCESS table with in-frame rearrangements only. Some clones are missing; in checked studies, unresolved V genes explain under half, and the rest has no known cause. This sample lists fewer than 800,000 clones; about 92% were detected once. The ten largest clones take up 20% to 25% of the sample. For the CD8 naive samples, CD45RO-negative cells were positively selected for CCR7, yielding a CD45RA+CCR7+ population from which TemRA cells were excluded. The sample comprised naive CD8+ T cells sorted from blood. In the paper's terms, the cell subset or site label means: CD45RA+CCR7+. The origin of the receptors is a young man in good health.

The gene calls are TRBV4-2 and TRBJ2-7; D may be TRBD1 or TRBD2 (5 bases each). This CDR3 is 16 amino acids long. Looked up from germline, CDR1 is LGHNA and CDR2 is YNFKEQ. Trimming stripped 2 bases from V and 0 bases from J, with 14 bases between. DNA for the CDR3: TGTGCCAGCAGCCAAACCGGGACCGCAGCCTCCTACGAGCAGTACTTC. This encodes CASSQTGTAASYEQYF.

This rearrangement joins TRBV7-2 to TRBJ2-5; 8 nucleotides match TRBD2. Germline CDR1 is SGHTA and CDR2 is FQGNSA. The CDR3 is 13 residues long. After removal of 5 bases from V and 5 bases from J, the junction contained 4 bases not matched to a gene. The CDR3 DNA is TGTGCCAGCAGCGGACTAGCTTTCGAGACCCAGTACTTC. This codes for CASSGLAFETQYF.

The chain recombines TRBV5-1 with TRBJ2-2; 7 bases match TRBD1. J lost 4 bases, V lost 0 bases, and 9 bases had no gene match. Germline loops: CDR1 SGHRS, CDR2 YFSETQ. There are 17 residues in the CDR3. The CDR3 protein is CASSLASRTGPTGELFF. CDR3 nucleotide sequence: TGCGCCAGCAGCTTGGCGTCTAGGACAGGCCCCACCGGGGAGCTGTTTTTT.

For the CDR3, the DNA is TGCGCCAGCAGCACATCGGGACAGGGTGGCTACGAGCAGTACTTC. Protein: CASSTSGQGGYEQYF. The V gene is TRBV5-1, the J gene TRBJ2-7; TRBD1 matches 9 bases. CDR3 length equals 15 residues. Germline loops: CDR1 SGHRS, CDR2 YFSETQ. J lost 3 bases, V lost 4 bases, and 8 bases had no gene match. The variable domain in full, with the rest retrieved from reference TRBV5-1 and TRBJ2-7, is KAGVTQTPRYLIKTRGQQVTLSCSPISGHRSVSWYQQTPGQGLQFLFEYFSETQRNKGNFPGRFSGRQFSNSRSEMNVSTLELGDSALYLCASSTSGQGGYEQYFGPGTRLTVT.

The rearrangement uses TRBV5-6 and TRBJ2-7; D not resolved. CDR1 is SGHDT, CDR2 YYEEEE, per germline. This CDR3 is built from 16 residues. V shed 4 bases and J shed 0 bases, with 17 bases lying between them. The DNA of the CDR3 is TGTGCCAGCAGCCCTACAGCGTTGAGGACCTCCTACGAGCAGTACTTC. Translated, it gives CASSPTALRTSYEQYF. Filled out from reference TRBV5-6 and TRBJ2-7, the complete variable domain reads DAGVTQSPTHLIKTRGQQVTLRCSPKSGHDTVSWYQQALGQGPQFIFQYYEEEERQRGNFPDRFSGHQFPNYSSELNVNALLLGDSALYLCASSPTALRTSYEQYFGPGTRLTVT.

This sequence joins TRBV6-5 and TRBJ2-5; D unclear. The CDR3 is 14 residues long. Trimming pared 0 bases from V and 6 bases from J, leaving 11 bases between. CDR1 MNHEY and CDR2 SVGAGI come from the germline V gene. This CDR3 is CASSYSGFRQTQYF. Written as DNA, the CDR3 is TGTGCCAGCAGTTACTCTGGATTTCGTCAGACCCAGTACTTC.

V usage is TRBV19 and J usage is TRBJ1-4; maybe TRBD1 (5 bases). The CDR3 has 14 amino acids. Trimming removed 10 bases from V and 6 bases from J, with 18 bases in between. The germline V gene has CDR1 LNHDA and CDR2 SQIVND (reference sequence). The CDR3 loop reads CATALWGEDEKLFF. CDR3 sequence (DNA): TGTGCCACCGCCCTTTGGGGGGAGGATGAAAAACTGTTTTTT.

The chain has TRBV6-6 and TRBJ2-1; D gene uncertain. The V and J ends lost 0 bases and 8 bases respectively, with 8 bases between them. There are 13 residues in the CDR3. Germline CDR1 and CDR2: MNHNY and SVGAGI (reference sequence). CDR3 nucleotide sequence: TGTGCCAGCAGTTACTCGATCGTGGATGAGCAGTTCTTC. Protein sequence: CASSYSIVDEQFF.

The CDR3 is CAWRIHLSGANVLTF. The CDR3, as DNA: TGTGCCTGGAGGATACATCTCTCTGGGGCCAACGTCCTGACTTTC. This chain links TRBV30 with TRBJ2-6; D is ambiguous. The CDR3 sequence is 15 residues long. Trimming stripped 3 bases from V and 0 bases from J, with 9 bases between. Germline V gene data show CDR1 as GTSNPN and CDR2 as SVGIG (reference sequence). Combining the CDR3 with reference TRBV30 and TRBJ2-6 gives the whole variable domain SQTIHQWPATLVQPVGSPLSLECTVEGTSNPNLYWYRQAAGRGLQLLFYSVGIGQISSEVPQNLSASRPQDRQFILSSKKLLLSDSGFYLCAWRIHLSGANVLTFGAGSRLTVL.

This clone was seen a single time. The chain recombines TRBV6-1 with TRBJ2-2, with TRBD2 identical over 15 bases. Germline V gene sequence: CDR1 MNHNS, CDR2 SASEGT. The junction had 3 bases not matched to a gene; V was cut back by 4 bases and J by 0 bases. This CDR3 comprises 18 residues. CDR3 sequence (DNA): TGTGCCAGCAGTGTTGGACTAGCGGGAGGGTCGAACACCGGGGAGCTGTTTTTT. It encodes CASSVGLAGGSNTGELFF.

This clone turned up a few times. Other DNA sequences in the sample encode the same CDR3. In DNA form, the CDR3 reads TGTGCCAGCAGTTCGGGGACTAGCGGGATCTACGAGCAGTACTTC. As protein: CASSSGTSGIYEQYF. The chain carries TRBV27 and TRBJ2-7; 13 bases fit TRBD2. The CDR3 totals 15 residues. The J segment lost 3 bases and the V segment lost 4 bases, leaving 3 bases of the junction unmatched. The V gene's germline CDR1 is MNHEY and CDR2 SMNVEV (reference sequence).

The rearrangement uses TRBV2 and TRBJ2-1; 7 nucleotides line up with TRBD2. The CDR3 contains 16 residues. Germline CDR1 is SNHLY and CDR2 is FYNNEI. Germline trimming cut 1 base from V and 4 bases from J; bases unmatched to any gene: 7. The CDR3, as DNA: TGTGCCAGCAGTGAAGGGTGGCCTAGCGGTTACAATGAGCAGTTCTTC. Amino acid sequence: CASSEGWPSGYNEQFF.

The rearrangement joins TRBV11-2 to TRBJ2-7; D is perhaps TRBD2 (6 bases). V gave up 6 bases and J gave up 2 bases, with 23 bases separating them. The germline V gene encodes CDR1 SGHAT and CDR2 FQNNGV. This CDR3 spans 17 amino acids. CDR3 region: CASRPSGWAGRTYEQYF. For the CDR3, the DNA is TGTGCCAGCAGACCAAGTGGCTGGGCAGGGAGGACCTACGAGCAGTACTTC. The whole variable domain, remainder taken from reference TRBV11-2 and TRBJ2-7, is EAGVAQSPRYKIIEKRQSVAFWCNPISGHATLYWYQQILGQGPKLLIQFQNNGVVDDSQLPKDRFSAERLKGVDSTLKIQPAKLEDSAVYLCASRPSGWAGRTYEQYFGPGTRLTVT.

CDR3 amino acids: CASSLKGSYNEQFF. DNA of the CDR3: TGTGCCAGCAGTTTAAAGGGATCCTACAATGAGCAGTTCTTC. The rearrangement joins TRBV27 to TRBJ2-1; D is ambiguous. The CDR3 consists of 14 residues. Germline V CDR1 and CDR2: MNHEY, SMNVEV (reference sequence). The ends were cut back, 2 bases at V and 1 base at J, with 6 bases in the middle.

The chain's CDR3 is CASTDRSFSYEQYF. The CDR3 region has the DNA TGTGCCAGCACAGACAGGTCTTTCTCCTACGAGCAGTACTTC. The chain is built from TRBV5-6 and TRBJ2-7; tentatively, D is TRBD1 (6 bases). Germline lookup yields CDR1 SGHDT and CDR2 YYEEEE. Deletions cut 6 bases from V and 0 bases from J, with 13 bases between. The CDR3 loop spans 14 amino acids. The full variable domain, in which reference TRBV5-6 and TRBJ2-7 provide the parts outside the CDR3, is DAGVTQSPTHLIKTRGQQVTLRCSPKSGHDTVSWYQQALGQGPQFIFQYYEEEERQRGNFPDRFSGHQFPNYSSELNVNALLLGDSALYLCASTDRSFSYEQYFGPGTRLTVT.

The gene calls are TRBV28 and TRBJ2-1, with D possibly being TRBD1 (5 bases). The CDR3 covers 18 residues. V dropped 2 bases and J dropped 3 bases, with 20 bases sitting between them. Germline V CDR1 and CDR2: MDHEN, SYDVKM. CDR3 sequence: CASSLPHFSSTDYNEQFF. The CDR3 coding sequence is TGTGCCAGCAGTTTACCACATTTTTCCTCGACAGACTACAATGAGCAGTTCTTC.

In this sample, this clone turned up once. The J gene is TRBJ2-5, the V gene TRBV5-4; TRBD2 agrees at 8 bases. Trimming cost V 4 bases and J 4 bases; bases outside gene matches: 12. The CDR3 covers 16 residues. Germline-derived CDR1 and CDR2 are SGHNT and YYREEE (reference sequence). This CDR3 is CASSQLGGGGGETQYF. The CDR3 DNA reads TGTGCCAGCAGCCAACTCGGGGGGGGCGGAGGAGAGACCCAGTACTTC.

The chain employs TRBV27 and TRBJ2-4; 14 bases are shared with TRBD2. Germline V gives CDR1 MNHEY, CDR2 SMNVEV (reference sequence). The CDR3 contains 18 residues. V was pared by 2 bases and J by 13 bases, with 16 bases of the junction left unmatched. DNA of the CDR3: TGTGCCAGCAGTTTAAGTTTAGGCGGACTAGCGGGAGGTGGATCCCAGTACTTC. It encodes CASSLSLGGLAGGGSQYF.

This rearrangement joins TRBV19 to TRBJ2-2; 7 bases fit TRBD1. Germline V CDR1 and CDR2: LNHDA, SQIVND (reference sequence). Trimming at V came to 0 bases and at J to 4 bases, leaving 11 bases not matched to a gene. This CDR3 is 18 amino acids long. CDR3 DNA: TGTGCCAGTAGTATAGATCTATTAGGGGGACAGCTCACCGGGGAGCTGTTTTTT. Its protein product is CASSIDLLGGQLTGELFF.

The chain couples TRBV25-1 to TRBJ2-5; D might be TRBD2 (5 bases). V lost 2 bases, J lost 0 bases, and 7 bases lay in between. The germline V gene has CDR1 MGHDK and CDR2 SYGVNS. The CDR3 totals 14 residues. The CDR3 sequence is CASSEGEYQETQYF. In DNA form, the CDR3 reads TGTGCCAGCAGTGAAGGGGAGTACCAAGAGACCCAGTACTTC.

The rearrangement links TRBV29-1 to TRBJ2-1, with D possibly TRBD2 on 5 matching bases. The CDR3 totals 17 residues. CDR1 is SQVTM and CDR2 is ANQGSEA in the germline V gene. The V end was cut by 3 bases, the J end by 4 bases, with 22 bases between. In DNA, the CDR3 is TGCAGCGTTGAGAAGGAAAGCGGTAGGGATCCATACAATGAGCAGTTCTTC. Translated, it gives CSVEKESGRDPYNEQFF.

The rearrangement uses TRBV25-1 and TRBJ2-4, with D uncertain. The CDR3 covers 13 residues. Germline V gene lookup returns CDR1 MGHDK and CDR2 SYGVNS. V was cut by 6 bases and J by 6 bases, with 12 bases left in between. The CDR3 DNA sequence: TGTGCCAGCAGCGCAGGAAGTGGAAACATTCAGTACTTC. It translates to CASSAGSGNIQYF.

The chain has TRBV5-8 and TRBJ2-1; D may match TRBD1 or TRBD2 (5 bases each). This CDR3 has 13 amino acids. Trimming shortened V by 7 bases and J by 5 bases, and 13 bases separated the two germline ends. Looked up from germline, CDR1 is SGHTS and CDR2 is YDEGEE. CDR3 loop: CASSEAQDNEQFF. CDR3 coding DNA: TGTGCCAGCTCGGAGGCACAGGACAATGAGCAGTTCTTC.

The rearrangement uses TRBV5-4 and TRBJ2-1, with TRBD2 identical over 8 bases. With V trimmed by 2 bases and J by 7 bases, 8 bases remained unmatched. Germline lookup yields CDR1 SGHNT and CDR2 YYREEE (reference sequence). The CDR3 sequence is 15 residues long. DNA of the CDR3: TGTGCCAGCAGCTTAGCGGGACTAGTTCGGAATGAGCAGTTCTTC. Protein: CASSLAGLVRNEQFF.

The chain recombines TRBV7-2 with TRBJ2-7; 9 bases align to TRBD2. The CDR3 loop spans 16 amino acids. J gave up 5 bases and V 2 bases, and 10 bases lay outside the gene matches. The V gene's germline CDR1 is SGHTA and CDR2 FQGNSA. This chain's CDR3 is CASSLSVGGRAHEQYF. In nucleotides, the CDR3 is TGTGCCAGCAGCTTATCTGTTGGCGGGAGGGCCCACGAGCAGTACTTC.

This chain connects TRBV7-8 to TRBJ1-1, with 10 bases identical to TRBD1. Germline loops: CDR1 SGHVS, CDR2 FQNEAQ. Trimming cost V 5 bases and J 4 bases; bases outside gene matches: 16. This CDR3 spans 18 amino acids. The CDR3 coding sequence is TGTGCCAGCAGCACACCCCGGGACAGGGGAGGGGGGTTCACTGAAGCTTTCTTT. The encoded protein is CASSTPRDRGGGFTEAFF.

The V call is TRBV19, the J call TRBJ2-2, with 7 bases fitting TRBD1. V shed 5 bases, J shed 4 bases, and the junction held 7 bases outside the gene matches. CDR1 is LNHDA, CDR2 SQIVND, per germline (reference sequence). The CDR3 sequence is 15 residues long. The CDR3 sequence is CASSSLYRGTGELFF. Here the CDR3 DNA reads TGTGCCAGTAGTTCCCTCTACAGGGGCACCGGGGAGCTGTTTTTT. The full variable domain, rest sourced from reference TRBV19 and TRBJ2-2, is DGGITQSPKYLFRKEGQNVTLSCEQNLNHDAMYWYRQDPGQGLRLIYYSQIVNDFQKGDIAEGYSVSREKKESFPLTVTSAQKNPTAFYLCASSSLYRGTGELFFGEGSRLTVL.

CDR3: CASSSAHATQNPKTNTEAFF. The CDR3 DNA follows: TGTGCCAGCAGCTCCGCCCATGCGACACAGAATCCAAAGACGAACACTGAAGCTTTCTTT. The rearrangement joins TRBV5-8 to TRBJ1-1; no clear D gene. Germline assignment: CDR1 SGHTS and CDR2 YDEGEE. The CDR3 is 20 residues long. Trimming shortened V by 3 bases and J by 1 base, and 28 bases separated the two germline ends.

V usage is TRBV27 and J usage is TRBJ1-1; a possible D gene is TRBD1 (5 bases). V was clipped by 5 bases and J by 3 bases, with 16 bases between them. CDR1 and CDR2 (germline): MNHEY, SMNVEV (reference sequence). This CDR3 region has 15 residues. The CDR3 DNA sequence: TGTGCCAGCAGTAATGACGGAGGGGTGTACACTGAAGCTTTCTTT. Protein product: CASSNDGGVYTEAFF.

The chain employs TRBV27 and TRBJ2-7; no reliable D call. The CDR3 covers 12 residues. The germline CDR1 and CDR2 sequences are MNHEY and SMNVEV (reference sequence). Trimming shortened V by 5 bases and J by 0 bases, and 5 bases separated the two germline ends. CDR3 in amino acids: CASSHGSYEQYF. CDR3 DNA sequence: TGTGCCAGCAGTCACGGCTCCTACGAGCAGTACTTC.

V usage is TRBV5-6 and J usage is TRBJ2-7; 10 nucleotides agree with TRBD2. The CDR3 is 14 amino acids. The ends lost 4 bases at V and 1 base at J; junction bases unmatched: 2. The germline V gene encodes CDR1 SGHDT and CDR2 YYEEEE. The CDR3, as DNA: TGTGCCAGCAGCCTGACTAGCGGGTCCTACGAGCAGTACTTC. Its translation is CASSLTSGSYEQYF.